The present entry profiles one TCR beta chain with its context. No antigen is known for it. The PCR ran on 60 Vbeta and 13 Jbeta primers. Assay used: immunoSEQ multiplex PCR; TCRdb lists only in-frame clones, some missing. The data show some 180,000 clones, roughly an eighth seen once. The data were obtained in a study of cytomegalovirus exposure and HLA in healthy donors. Study findings and constraints: HLA alleles were associated with roughly 15,000 TCR beta sequences in a later analysis at 0.05 false discovery rate. The Asian-associated ancestry cluster reportedly had fewer N-insertions than the roughly 670-donor mean in a later analysis. Most TCR beta V segments were productive about 90% or about 30% of the time in an earlier analysis.

The length of the CDR3 is 12 residues. V was pared by 0 bases and J by 9 bases, with 9 bases between. Germline V CDR1 and CDR2: SGDLS, YYNGEE. Nominally healthy donors provided the samples, though records likely missed some immune exposures. Material: PBMCs. The source is a man aged 45-60 years in good health and CMV-seropositive. The chain recombines TRBV9 with TRBJ2-5, with D perhaps TRBD2 (7 bases). The CDR3 bases are TGTGCCAGCAGCGTAGGAGGGGGGGCCCAGTACTTC. This gives the protein CASSVGGGAQYF.